The clone carrying this T cell receptor beta chain occurred a few times. Here immunoSEQ multiplex PCR was the method, and the copy in TCRdb shows in-frame clones only, minus some. The table has about 7,200 clones, about two thirds seen once. This sample was taken from a study of tumor-infiltrating lymphocytes in localized non-small cell lung cancer. Turning to the study itself: From each patient, both tumor and uninvolved lung, non-adjacent to tumor, were sampled.

Germline V CDR1 and CDR2: MNHEY, SMNVEV (reference sequence). V was trimmed by 1 base and J by 3 bases, leaving 6 bases between them. The CDR3 has 14 residues. This rearrangement joins TRBV27 to TRBJ1-4; D is uncertain. This TCR was recovered from a human donor with non-small cell lung cancer. Sequencing used lung tumor tissue. The CDR3 loop is CASSLLGSNEKLFF. CDR3 nucleotide sequence: TGTGCCAGCAGTTTATTGGGTTCTAATGAAAAACTGTTTTTT.